This T cell receptor (beta chain) originates from a study of CD8 T cells in Susac syndrome. Study-wide background: When blood was drawn, patients with Susac syndrome were on intravenous immunoglobulin alone, on corticosteroids, or therapy-naive.

Study-wide points: The study found that Susac CD8+ clonal expansion peaked in TEMRA cells and active patients.

Negative isolation was applied to CD8+ and CD4+ T cells, and FACS enrichment was applied to TEMRA cells. Random-hexamer reverse transcription was applied to roughly 0.5 to 1 ug RNA. Amplification of TCR beta CDR3 was carried out by immunoSEQ multiplex PCR, which covered 54 Vbeta and 13 Jbeta segments. Using its own MiXCR run on the immunoSEQ multiplex PCR reads, TCRdb lists one record per CDR3 protein. Of some 140,000 distinct CDR3 sequences detected, about 95% appear once; the ten largest clones hold about 0.18%. Trimming pared 5 bases from V and 3 bases from J, leaving 10 bases between. The CDR3 contains 13 residues. Germline V lookup: CDR1 LNHDA, CDR2 SQIVND (reference sequence). Concerning this clonotype itself: The antigen is not known.

This sequence originates from a human donor with Susac syndrome. Specimen: CD8+ T cells from PBMCs. This chain uses TRBV19 with TRBJ1-1, with a possible D match to TRBD1 (6 bases). The CDR3 coding sequence is TGTGCCAGTAGTGATGGGGGGCACACTGAAGCTTTCTTT. This codes for CASSDGGHTEAFF.